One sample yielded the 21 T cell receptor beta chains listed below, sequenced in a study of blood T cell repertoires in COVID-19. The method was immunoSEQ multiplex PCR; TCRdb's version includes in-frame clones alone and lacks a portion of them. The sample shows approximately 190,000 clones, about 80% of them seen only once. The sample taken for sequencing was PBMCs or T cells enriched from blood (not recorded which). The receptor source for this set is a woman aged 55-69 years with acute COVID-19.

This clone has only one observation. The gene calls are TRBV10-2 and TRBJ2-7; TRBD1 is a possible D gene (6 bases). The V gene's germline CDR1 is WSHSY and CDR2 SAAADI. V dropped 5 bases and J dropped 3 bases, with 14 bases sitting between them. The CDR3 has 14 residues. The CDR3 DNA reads TGCGCCAGCAGTTGGCCCAGAGGGGGCTACGAGCAGTACTTC. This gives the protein CASSWPRGGYEQYF.

CDR3 region: CASSPSRTGITEAFF. The CDR3 coding sequence is TGTGCCAGCAGCCCCTCTCGGACAGGTATCACTGAAGCTTTCTTT. This rearrangement joins TRBV11-2 to TRBJ1-1, with 7 positions matching TRBD1. This CDR3 has 15 residues. In germline, CDR1 is SGHAT, CDR2 FQNNGV. The junction had 10 bases not matched to a gene; V was cut back by 5 bases and J by 4 bases.

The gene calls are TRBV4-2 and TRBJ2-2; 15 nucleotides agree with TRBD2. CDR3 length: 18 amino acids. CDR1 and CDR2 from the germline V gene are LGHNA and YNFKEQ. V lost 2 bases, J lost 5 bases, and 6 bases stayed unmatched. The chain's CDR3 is CASSQQGLAGGITGELFF. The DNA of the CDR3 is TGTGCCAGCAGCCAACAGGGACTAGCGGGAGGTATAACCGGGGAGCTGTTTTTT.

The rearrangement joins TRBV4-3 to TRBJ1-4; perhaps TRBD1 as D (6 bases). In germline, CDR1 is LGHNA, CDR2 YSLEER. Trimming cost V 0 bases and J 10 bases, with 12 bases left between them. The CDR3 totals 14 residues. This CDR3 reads CASSQEPGVGKLFF. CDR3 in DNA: TGCGCCAGCAGCCAAGAGCCAGGGGTTGGAAAACTGTTTTTT.

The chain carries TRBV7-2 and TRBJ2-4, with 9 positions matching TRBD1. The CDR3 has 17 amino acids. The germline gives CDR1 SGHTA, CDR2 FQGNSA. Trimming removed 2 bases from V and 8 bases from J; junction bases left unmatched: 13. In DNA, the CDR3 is TGTGCCAGCAGCTTAACCGTGGGACAGGGACCAACATACATTCAGTACTTC. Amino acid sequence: CASSLTVGQGPTYIQYF.

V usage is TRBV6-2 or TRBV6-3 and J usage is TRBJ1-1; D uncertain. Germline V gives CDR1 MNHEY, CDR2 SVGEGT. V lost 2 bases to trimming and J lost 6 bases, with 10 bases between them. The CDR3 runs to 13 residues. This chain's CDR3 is CASSYPLIPEAFF. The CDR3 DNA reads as TGTGCCAGCAGTTACCCGTTAATTCCTGAAGCTTTCTTT.

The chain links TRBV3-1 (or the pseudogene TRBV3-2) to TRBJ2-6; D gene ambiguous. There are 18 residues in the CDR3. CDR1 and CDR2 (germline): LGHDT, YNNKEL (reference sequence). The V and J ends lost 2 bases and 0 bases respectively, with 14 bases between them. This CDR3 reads CASSQWFRRSSGANVLTF. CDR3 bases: TGTGCCAGCAGCCAATGGTTCCGGAGAAGCTCTGGGGCCAACGTCCTGACTTTC.

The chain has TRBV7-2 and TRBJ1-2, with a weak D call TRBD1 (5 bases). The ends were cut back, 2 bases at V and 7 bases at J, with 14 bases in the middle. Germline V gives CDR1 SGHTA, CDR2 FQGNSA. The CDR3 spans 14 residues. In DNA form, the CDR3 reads TGTGCCAGCAGCTTAATACCCAGGGATGGTGGCTACACCTTC. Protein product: CASSLIPRDGGYTF.

The DNA for the CDR3 is TGTGCCAGCACCCGCGGGGGGCGAGACTATGGCTACACCTTC. It translates to CASTRGGRDYGYTF. This chain links TRBV28 with TRBJ1-2; D might be TRBD1 (6 bases). This CDR3 is built from 14 residues. V was pared by 7 bases and J by 3 bases, with 15 bases between. CDR1 and CDR2 (germline): MDHEN, SYDVKM.

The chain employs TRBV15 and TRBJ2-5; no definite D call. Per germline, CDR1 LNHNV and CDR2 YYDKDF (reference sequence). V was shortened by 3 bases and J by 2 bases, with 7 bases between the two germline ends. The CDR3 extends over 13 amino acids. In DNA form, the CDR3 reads TGTGCCACCAGCAGCAACAGTCAAGAGACCCAGTACTTC. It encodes CATSSNSQETQYF.

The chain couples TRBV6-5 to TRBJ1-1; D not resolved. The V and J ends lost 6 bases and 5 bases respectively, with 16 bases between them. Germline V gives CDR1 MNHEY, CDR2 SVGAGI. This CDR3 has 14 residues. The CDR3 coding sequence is TGTGCCAGCAGCGTGGGTGGGCTCGGAACTGAAGCTTTCTTT. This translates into CASSVGGLGTEAFF.

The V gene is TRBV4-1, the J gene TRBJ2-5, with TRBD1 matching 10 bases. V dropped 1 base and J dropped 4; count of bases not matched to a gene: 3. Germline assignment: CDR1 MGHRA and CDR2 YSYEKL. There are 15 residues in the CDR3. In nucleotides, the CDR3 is TGCGCCAGCAGCCAAGCGACAGGGGGCATAGAGACCCAGTACTTC. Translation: CASSQATGGIETQYF.

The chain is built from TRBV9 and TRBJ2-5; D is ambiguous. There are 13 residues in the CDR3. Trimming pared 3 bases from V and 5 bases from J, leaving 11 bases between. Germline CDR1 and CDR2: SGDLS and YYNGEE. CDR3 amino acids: CASSDRVTETQYF. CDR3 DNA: TGTGCCAGCAGCGACCGGGTCACGGAGACCCAGTACTTC.

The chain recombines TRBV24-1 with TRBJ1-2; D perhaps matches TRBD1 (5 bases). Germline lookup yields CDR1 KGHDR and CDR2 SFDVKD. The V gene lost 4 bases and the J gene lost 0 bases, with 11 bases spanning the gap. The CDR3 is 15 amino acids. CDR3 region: CATSDPGLANYGYTF. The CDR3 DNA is TGTGCCACCAGTGACCCAGGGTTAGCTAACTATGGCTACACCTTC.

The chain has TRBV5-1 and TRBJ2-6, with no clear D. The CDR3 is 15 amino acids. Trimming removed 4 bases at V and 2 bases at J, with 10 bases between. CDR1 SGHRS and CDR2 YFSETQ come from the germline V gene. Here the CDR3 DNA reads TGCGCCAGCAGCCCCCAGGTTGCTGGGGCCAACGTCCTGACTTTC. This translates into CASSPQVAGANVLTF.

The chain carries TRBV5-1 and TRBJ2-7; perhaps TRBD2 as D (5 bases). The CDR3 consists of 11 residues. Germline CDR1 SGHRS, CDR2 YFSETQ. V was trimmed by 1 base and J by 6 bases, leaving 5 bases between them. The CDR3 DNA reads TGCGCCAGCAGCTTGCGGGGCGAGCAGTACTTC. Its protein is CASSLRGEQYF.

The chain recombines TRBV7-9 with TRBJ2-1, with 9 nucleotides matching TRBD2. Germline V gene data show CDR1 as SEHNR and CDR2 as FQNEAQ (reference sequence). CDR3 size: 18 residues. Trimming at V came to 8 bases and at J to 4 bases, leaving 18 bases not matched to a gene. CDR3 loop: CASLPPRLAETTYNEQFF. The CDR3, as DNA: TGTGCCAGCCTCCCCCCCCGACTAGCGGAAACCACGTACAATGAGCAGTTCTTC.

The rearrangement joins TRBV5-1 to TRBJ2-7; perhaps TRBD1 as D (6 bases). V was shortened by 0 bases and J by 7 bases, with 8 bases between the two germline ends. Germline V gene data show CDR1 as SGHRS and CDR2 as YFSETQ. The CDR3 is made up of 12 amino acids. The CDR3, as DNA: TGCGCCAGCAGCTTGGTACAGGGAGAGCAGTACTTC. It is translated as CASSLVQGEQYF. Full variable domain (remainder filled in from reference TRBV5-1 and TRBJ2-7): KAGVTQTPRYLIKTRGQQVTLSCSPISGHRSVSWYQQTPGQGLQFLFEYFSETQRNKGNFPGRFSGRQFSNSRSEMNVSTLELGDSALYLCASSLVQGEQYFGPGTRLTVT.

The CDR3 loop is CASSLRRGQNQPQHF. CDR3 sequence (DNA): TGTGCCAGCAGCCTAAGGCGTGGACAGAATCAGCCCCAGCATTTT. The V and J genes are TRBV7-2 and TRBJ1-5, with D maybe TRBD1 (6 bases). Germline V gene lookup returns CDR1 SGHTA and CDR2 FQGNSA. The CDR3 is made up of 15 amino acids. The V end lost 5 bases, the J end lost 4 bases, and 15 bases lay between the germline ends.

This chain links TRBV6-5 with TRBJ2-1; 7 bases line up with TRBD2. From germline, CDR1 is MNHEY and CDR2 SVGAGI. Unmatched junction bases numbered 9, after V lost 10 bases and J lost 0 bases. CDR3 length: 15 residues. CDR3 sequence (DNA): TGTGCCACTCGGCGGGGCGGGAGCTCCTACAATGAGCAGTTCTTC. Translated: CATRRGGSSYNEQFF.

DNA for the CDR3: TGTGCCAGCAGCCAAGGCAGGGGAGACTATGGCTACACCTTC. Its translation: CASSQGRGDYGYTF. The J gene is TRBJ1-2, the V gene TRBV3-1 (or the pseudogene TRBV3-2); the D gene is possibly TRBD1 (6 bases). The length of the CDR3 is 14 residues. The germline V gene encodes CDR1 LGHDT and CDR2 YNNKEL (reference sequence). Trimming removed 1 base from V and 3 bases from J, with 9 bases in between.